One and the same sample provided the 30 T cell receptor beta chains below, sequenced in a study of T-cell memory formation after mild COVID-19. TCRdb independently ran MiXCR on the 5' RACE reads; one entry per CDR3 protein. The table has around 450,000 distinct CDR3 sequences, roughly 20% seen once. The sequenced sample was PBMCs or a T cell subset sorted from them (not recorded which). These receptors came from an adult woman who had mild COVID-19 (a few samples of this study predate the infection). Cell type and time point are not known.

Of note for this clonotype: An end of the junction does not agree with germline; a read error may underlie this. The chain's CDR3 is CASSLFGTLGQKHTATQYF. Written as DNA, the CDR3 is TGTGCCAGCAGCTTATTCGGGACTCTTGGACAGAAACACACAGCTACGCAGTATTTT. V usage is TRBV7-9 and J usage is TRBJ2-3, with D perhaps assigned TRBD1 or TRBD2 (6 bases each). In germline, CDR1 is SEHNR, CDR2 FQNEAQ (reference sequence). The CDR3 consists of 19 residues.

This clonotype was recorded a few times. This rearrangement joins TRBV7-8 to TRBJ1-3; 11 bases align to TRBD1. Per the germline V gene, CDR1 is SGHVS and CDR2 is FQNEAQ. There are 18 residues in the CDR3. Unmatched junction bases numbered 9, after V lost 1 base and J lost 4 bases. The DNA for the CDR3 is TGTGCCAGCAGCTTAGGGACAGGGGGCGCAAAAGGGGGAAACACCATATATTTT. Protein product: CASSLGTGGAKGGNTIYF.

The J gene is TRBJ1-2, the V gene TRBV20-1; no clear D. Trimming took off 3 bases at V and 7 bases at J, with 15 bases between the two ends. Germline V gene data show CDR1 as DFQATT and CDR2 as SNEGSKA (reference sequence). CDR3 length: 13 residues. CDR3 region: CSARAGSSGGYTF. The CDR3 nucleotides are TGCAGTGCTAGGGCCGGGTCCTCGGGTGGCTACACCTTC.

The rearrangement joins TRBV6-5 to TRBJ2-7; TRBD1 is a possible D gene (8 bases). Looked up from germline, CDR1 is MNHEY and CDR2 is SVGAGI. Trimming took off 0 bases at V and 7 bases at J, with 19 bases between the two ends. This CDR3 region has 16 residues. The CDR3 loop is CASSYSSGTGTNEQYF. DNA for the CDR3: TGTGCCAGCAGTTACTCGAGCGGGACAGGTACCAATGAGCAGTACTTC.

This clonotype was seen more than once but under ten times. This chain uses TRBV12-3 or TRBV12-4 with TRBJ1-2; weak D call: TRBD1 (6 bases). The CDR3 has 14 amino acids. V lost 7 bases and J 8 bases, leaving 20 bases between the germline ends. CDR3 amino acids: CASTSTGRVEGYTF. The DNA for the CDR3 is TGTGCCAGCACCTCAACAGGGAGGGTGGAGGGCTACACCTTC.

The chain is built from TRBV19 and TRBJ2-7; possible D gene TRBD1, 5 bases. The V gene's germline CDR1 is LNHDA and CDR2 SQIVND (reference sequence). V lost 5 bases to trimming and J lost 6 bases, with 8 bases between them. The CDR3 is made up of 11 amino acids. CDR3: CASSDSREQYF. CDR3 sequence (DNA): TGTGCCAGTAGTGACAGTCGCGAGCAGTACTTC.

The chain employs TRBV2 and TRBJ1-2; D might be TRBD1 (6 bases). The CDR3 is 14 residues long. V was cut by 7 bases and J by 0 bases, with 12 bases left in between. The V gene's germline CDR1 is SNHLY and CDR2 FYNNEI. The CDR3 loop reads CASTPRGANYGYTF. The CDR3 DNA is TGTGCCAGCACTCCAAGGGGGGCTAACTATGGCTACACCTTC.

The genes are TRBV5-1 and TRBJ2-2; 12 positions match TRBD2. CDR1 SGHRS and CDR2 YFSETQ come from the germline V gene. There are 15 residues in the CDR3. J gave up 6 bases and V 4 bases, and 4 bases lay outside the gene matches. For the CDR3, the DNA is TGCGCCAGCAGCCCGACTAGCGGGAGTCCCGGGGAGCTGTTTTTT. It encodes CASSPTSGSPGELFF.

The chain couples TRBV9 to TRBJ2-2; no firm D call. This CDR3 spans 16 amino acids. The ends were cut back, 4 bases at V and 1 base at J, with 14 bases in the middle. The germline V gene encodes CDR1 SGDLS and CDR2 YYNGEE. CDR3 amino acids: CASSLYHEVNTGELFF. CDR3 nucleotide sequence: TGTGCCAGCAGCCTTTACCACGAGGTGAACACCGGGGAGCTGTTTTTT.

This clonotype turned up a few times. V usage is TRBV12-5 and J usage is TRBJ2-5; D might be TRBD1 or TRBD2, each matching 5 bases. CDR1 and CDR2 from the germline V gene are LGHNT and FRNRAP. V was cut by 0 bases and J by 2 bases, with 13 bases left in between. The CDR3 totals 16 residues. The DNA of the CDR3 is TGTGCTAGTGGTTTGGTAGTTGAGGGGAAACAAGAGACCCAGTACTTC. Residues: CASGLVVEGKQETQYF.

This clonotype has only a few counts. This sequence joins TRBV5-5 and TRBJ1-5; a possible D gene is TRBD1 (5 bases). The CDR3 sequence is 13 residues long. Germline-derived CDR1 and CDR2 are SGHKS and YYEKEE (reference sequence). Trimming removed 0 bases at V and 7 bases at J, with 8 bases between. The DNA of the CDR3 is TGTGCCAGCAGCTTGGAGTGGGGGCAGCCCCAGCATTTT. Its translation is CASSLEWGQPQHF.

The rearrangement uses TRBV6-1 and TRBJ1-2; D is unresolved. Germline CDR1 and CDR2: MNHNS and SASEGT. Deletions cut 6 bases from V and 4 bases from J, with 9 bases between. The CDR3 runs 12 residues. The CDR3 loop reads CASSAASYGYTF. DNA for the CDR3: TGTGCCAGCAGCGCCGCGAGCTATGGCTACACCTTC.

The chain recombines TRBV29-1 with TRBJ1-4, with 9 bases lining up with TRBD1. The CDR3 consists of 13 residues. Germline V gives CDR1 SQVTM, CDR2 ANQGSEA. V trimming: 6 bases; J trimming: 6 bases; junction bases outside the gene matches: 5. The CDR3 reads CSVPGQGYEKLFF. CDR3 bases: TGCAGCGTCCCGGGACAGGGATATGAAAAACTGTTTTTT.

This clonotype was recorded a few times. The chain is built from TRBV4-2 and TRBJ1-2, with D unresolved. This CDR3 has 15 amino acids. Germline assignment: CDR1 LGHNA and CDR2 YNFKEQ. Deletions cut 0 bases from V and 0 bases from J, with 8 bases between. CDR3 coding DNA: TGTGCCAGCAGCCAAGAACTAGGTTCTAACTATGGCTACACCTTC. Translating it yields CASSQELGSNYGYTF.

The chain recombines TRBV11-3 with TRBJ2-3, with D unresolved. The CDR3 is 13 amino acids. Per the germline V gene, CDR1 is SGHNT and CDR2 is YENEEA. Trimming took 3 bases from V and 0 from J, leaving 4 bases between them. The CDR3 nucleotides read TGTGCCAGCAGCTTGTATAGCACAGATACGCAGTATTTT. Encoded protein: CASSLYSTDTQYF.

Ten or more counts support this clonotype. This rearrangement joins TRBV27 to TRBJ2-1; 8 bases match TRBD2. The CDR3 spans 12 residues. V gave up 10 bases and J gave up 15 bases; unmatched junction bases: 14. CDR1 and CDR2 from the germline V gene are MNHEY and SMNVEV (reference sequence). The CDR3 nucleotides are TGTGCCACCGGGACTAGAGGGGGGGGTCGGTTCTTC. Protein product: CATGTRGGGRFF.

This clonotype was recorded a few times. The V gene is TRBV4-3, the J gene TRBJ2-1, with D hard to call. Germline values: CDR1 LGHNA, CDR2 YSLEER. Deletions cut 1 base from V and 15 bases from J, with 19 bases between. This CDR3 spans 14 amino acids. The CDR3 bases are TGCGCCAGCAGCCAAGGTGGCGTCGTGGGAAGCCCGTTCTTC. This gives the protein CASSQGGVVGSPFF.

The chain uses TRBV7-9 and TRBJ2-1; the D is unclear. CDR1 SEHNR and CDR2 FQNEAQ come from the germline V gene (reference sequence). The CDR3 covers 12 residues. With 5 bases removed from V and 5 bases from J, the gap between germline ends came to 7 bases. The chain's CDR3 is CASSQENNEQFF. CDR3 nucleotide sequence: TGTGCCAGCAGCCAGGAGAACAATGAGCAGTTCTTC.

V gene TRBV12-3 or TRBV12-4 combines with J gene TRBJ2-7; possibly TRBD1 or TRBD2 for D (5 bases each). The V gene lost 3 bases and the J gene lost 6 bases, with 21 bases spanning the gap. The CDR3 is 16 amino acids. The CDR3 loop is CASSFDPGPPRGEQYF. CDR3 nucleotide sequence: TGTGCCAGCAGTTTTGATCCGGGACCCCCACGTGGCGAGCAGTACTTC.

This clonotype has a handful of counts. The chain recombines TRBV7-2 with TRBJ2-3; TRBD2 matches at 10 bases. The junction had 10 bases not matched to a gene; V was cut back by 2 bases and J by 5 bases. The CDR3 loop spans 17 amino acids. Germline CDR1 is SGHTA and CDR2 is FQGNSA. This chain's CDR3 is CASSLYGIGLAVDTQYF. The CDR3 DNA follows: TGTGCCAGCAGCTTATATGGGATTGGACTAGCGGTAGATACGCAGTATTTT.

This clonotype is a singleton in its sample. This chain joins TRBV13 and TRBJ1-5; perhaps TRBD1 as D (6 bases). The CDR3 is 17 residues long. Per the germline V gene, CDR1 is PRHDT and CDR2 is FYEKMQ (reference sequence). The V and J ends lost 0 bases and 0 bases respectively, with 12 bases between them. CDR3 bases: TGTGCCAGCAGCTTAGGAGTTACAGGGACTAGCAATCAGCCCCAGCATTTT. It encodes CASSLGVTGTSNQPQHF. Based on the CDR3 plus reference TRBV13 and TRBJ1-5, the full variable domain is AAGVIQSPRHLIKEKRETATLKCYPIPRHDTVYWYQQGPGQDPQFLISFYEKMQSDKGSIPDRFSAQQFSDYHSELNMSSLELGDSALYFCASSLGVTGTSNQPQHFGDGTRLSIL.

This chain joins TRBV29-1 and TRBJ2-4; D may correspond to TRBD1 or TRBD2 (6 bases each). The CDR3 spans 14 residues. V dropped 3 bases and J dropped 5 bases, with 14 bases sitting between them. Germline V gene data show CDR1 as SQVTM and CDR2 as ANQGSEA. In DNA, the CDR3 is TGCAGCGTTGAGCCGGGGGCTCGGGAAAACATTCAGTACTTC. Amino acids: CSVEPGARENIQYF.

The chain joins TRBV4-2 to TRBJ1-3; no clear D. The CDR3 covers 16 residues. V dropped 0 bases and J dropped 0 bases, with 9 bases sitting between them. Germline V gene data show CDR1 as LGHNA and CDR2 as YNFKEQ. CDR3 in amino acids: CASSQDLGVSGNTIYF. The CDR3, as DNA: TGTGCCAGCAGCCAAGATTTGGGAGTCTCTGGAAACACCATATATTTT.

The CDR3: CASSSRSARGSGELFF. In DNA form, the CDR3 reads TGTGCCAGCAGCTCTAGGAGCGCCCGCGGTTCCGGGGAGCTGTTTTTT. V usage is TRBV7-2 and J usage is TRBJ2-2; D gene uncertain. This CDR3 comprises 16 residues. Trimming removed 4 bases at V and 6 bases at J, with 18 bases between. Germline V gene sequence: CDR1 SGHTA, CDR2 FQGNSA.

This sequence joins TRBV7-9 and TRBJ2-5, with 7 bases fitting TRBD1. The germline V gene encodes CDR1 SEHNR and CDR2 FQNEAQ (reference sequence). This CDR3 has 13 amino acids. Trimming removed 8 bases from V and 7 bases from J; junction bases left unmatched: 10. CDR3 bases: TGTGCCAGCGGCACACAGGGGCCAAGGACCCAGTACTTC. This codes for CASGTQGPRTQYF.

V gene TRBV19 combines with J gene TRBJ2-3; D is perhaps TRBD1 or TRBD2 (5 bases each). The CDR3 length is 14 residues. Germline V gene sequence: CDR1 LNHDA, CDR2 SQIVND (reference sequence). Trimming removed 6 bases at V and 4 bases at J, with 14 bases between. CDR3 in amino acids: CASSFGDLPDTQYF. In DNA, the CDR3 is TGTGCCAGTAGCTTCGGGGACCTCCCAGATACGCAGTATTTT.

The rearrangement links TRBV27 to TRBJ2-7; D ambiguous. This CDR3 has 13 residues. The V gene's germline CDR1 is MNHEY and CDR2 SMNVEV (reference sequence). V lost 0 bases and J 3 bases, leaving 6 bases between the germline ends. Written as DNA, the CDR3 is TGTGCCAGCAGTTTATCCCCATACTACGAGCAGTACTTC. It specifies CASSLSPYYEQYF.

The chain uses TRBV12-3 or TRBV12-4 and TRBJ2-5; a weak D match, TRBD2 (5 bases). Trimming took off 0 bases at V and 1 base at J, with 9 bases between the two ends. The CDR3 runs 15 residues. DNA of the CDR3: TGTGCCAGCAGTTTAGCACTAGGATTCCAAGAGACCCAGTACTTC. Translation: CASSLALGFQETQYF.

In DNA, the CDR3 is TGCAGTGCTAGAGATTTGGACTTTGATACGCAGTATTTT. Its protein is CSARDLDFDTQYF. The gene calls are TRBV20-1 and TRBJ2-3, with TRBD2 as a possible D gene (5 bases). Germline V CDR1 and CDR2: DFQATT, SNEGSKA (reference sequence). V gave up 0 bases and J gave up 6 bases, with 10 bases separating them. The CDR3 runs to 13 residues.

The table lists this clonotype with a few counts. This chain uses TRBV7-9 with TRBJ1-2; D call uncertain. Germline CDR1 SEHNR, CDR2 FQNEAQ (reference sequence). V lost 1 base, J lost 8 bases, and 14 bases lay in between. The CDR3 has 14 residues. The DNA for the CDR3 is TGTGCCAGCAGCTTAGGGCTGGGGTCGCAGGGCTACACCTTC. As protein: CASSLGLGSQGYTF.